This entry is about one T cell receptor (beta chain). Its cognate antigen is unknown. Other DNA variants within this sample encode the same CDR3. This specimen belongs to a study of T cell responses to AZD1222 COVID-19 vaccine. The study's findings and limits: Increases in Spike-specific TCR breadth and depth were seen after two AZD1222 doses. With dominance at 160-218 and 743-854, vaccine-associated CD4 TCRs spanned spike.

CDR3 length equals 13 residues. The V and J ends lost 0 bases and 6 bases respectively, with 9 bases between them. Germline CDR1 and CDR2: LNHNV and YYDKDF (reference sequence). TCRdb's table, derived via immunoSEQ multiplex PCR, lists solely in-frame clones and lacks some. The top ten clones hold over 5% of a sample with some 130,000 clones, roughly 87% of them seen once. This sample comprised peripheral blood, obtained 28 days after the second AZD1222 dose. The receptor's source is an adult who received the AZD1222 COVID-19 vaccine. The chain couples TRBV15 to TRBJ2-7; no firm D call. The CDR3 loop is CATSRDRAGEQYF. CDR3 nucleotide sequence: TGTGCCACCAGCAGAGATCGAGCAGGCGAGCAGTACTTC.